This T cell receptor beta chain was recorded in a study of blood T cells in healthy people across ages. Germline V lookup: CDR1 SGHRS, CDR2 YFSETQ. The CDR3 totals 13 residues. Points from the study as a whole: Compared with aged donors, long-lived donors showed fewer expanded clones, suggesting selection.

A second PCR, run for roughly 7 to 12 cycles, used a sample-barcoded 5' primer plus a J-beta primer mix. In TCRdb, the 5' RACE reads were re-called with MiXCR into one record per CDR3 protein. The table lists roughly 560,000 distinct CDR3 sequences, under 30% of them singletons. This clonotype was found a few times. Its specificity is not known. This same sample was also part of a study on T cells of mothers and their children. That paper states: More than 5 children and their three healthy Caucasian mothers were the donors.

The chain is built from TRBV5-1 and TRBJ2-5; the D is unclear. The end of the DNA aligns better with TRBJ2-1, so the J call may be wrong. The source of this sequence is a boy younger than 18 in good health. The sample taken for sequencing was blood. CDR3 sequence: CASSHRSENEQFF. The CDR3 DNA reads TGCGCCAGCAGCCATCGTAGTGAGAATGAGCAGTTCTTC.